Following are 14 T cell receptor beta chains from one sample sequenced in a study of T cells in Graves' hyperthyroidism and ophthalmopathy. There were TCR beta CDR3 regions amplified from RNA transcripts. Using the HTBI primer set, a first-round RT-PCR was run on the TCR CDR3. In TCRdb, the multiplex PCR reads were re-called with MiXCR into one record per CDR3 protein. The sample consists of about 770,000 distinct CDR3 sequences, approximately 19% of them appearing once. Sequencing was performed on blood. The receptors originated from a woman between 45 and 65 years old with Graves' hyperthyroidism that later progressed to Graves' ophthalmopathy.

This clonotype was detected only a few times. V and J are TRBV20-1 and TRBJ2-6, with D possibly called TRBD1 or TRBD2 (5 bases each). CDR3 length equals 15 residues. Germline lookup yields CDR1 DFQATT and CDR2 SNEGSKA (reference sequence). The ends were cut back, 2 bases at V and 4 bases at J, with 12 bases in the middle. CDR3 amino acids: CSARRGEVGANVLTF. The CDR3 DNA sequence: TGCAGTGCTAGACGAGGGGAAGTAGGGGCCAACGTCCTGACTTTC.

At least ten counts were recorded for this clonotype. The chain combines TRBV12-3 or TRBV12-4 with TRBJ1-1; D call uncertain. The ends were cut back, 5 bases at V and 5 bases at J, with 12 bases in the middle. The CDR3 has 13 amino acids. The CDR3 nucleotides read TGTGCCAGCAGTCTCACCGACGGGACTGAAGCTTTCTTT. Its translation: CASSLTDGTEAFF.

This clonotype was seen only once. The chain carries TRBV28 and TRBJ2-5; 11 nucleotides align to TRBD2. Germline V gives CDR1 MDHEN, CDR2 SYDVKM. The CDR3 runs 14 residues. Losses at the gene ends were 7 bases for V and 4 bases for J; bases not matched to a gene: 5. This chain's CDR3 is CASKLAGVGETQYF. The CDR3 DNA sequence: TGTGCCAGCAAACTAGCGGGAGTAGGAGAGACCCAGTACTTC. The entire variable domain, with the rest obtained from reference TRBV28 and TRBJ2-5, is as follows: DVKVTQSSRYLVKRTGEKVFLECVQDMDHENMFWYRQDPGLGLRLIYFSYDVKMKEKGDIPEGYSVSREKKERFSLILESASTNQTSMYLCASKLAGVGETQYFGPGTRLLVL.

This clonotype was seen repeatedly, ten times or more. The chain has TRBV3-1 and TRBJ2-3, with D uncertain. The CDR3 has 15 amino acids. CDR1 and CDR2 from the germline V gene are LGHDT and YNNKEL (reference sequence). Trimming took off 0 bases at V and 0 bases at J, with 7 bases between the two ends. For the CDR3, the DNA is TGTGCCAGCAGCCAAGAACCAAGTAGCACAGATACGCAGTATTTT. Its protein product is CASSQEPSSTDTQYF.

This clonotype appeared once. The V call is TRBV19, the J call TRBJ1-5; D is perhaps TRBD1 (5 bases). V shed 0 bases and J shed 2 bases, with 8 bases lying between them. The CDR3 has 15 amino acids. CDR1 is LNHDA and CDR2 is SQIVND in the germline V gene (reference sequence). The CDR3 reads CASSIDGAGNQPQHF. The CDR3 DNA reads TGTGCCAGTAGTATAGACGGGGCTGGCAATCAGCCCCAGCATTTT.

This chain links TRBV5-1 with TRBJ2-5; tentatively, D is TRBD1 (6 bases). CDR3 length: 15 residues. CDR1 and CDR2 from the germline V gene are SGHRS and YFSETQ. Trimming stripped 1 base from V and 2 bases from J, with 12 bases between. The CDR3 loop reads CASSLTGMNQETQYF. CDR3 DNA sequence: TGCGCCAGCAGCTTGACAGGGATGAATCAAGAGACCCAGTACTTC.

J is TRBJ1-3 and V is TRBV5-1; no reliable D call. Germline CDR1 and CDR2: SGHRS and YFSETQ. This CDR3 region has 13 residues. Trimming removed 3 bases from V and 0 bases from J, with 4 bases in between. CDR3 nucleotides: TGCGCCAGCAGCTCATACTCTGGAAACACCATATATTTT. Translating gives CASSSYSGNTIYF.

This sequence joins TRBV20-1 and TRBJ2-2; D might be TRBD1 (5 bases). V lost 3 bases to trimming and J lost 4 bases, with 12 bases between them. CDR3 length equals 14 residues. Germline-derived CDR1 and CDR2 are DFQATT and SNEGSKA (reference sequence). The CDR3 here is CSASLGVITGELFF. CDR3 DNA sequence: TGCAGTGCTAGTTTAGGGGTCATCACCGGGGAGCTGTTTTTT.

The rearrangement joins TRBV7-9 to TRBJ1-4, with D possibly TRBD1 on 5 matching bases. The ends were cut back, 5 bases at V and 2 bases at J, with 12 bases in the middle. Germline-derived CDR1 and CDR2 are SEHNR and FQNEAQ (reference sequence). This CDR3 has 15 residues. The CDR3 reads CASSPHGATNEKLFF. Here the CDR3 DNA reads TGTGCCAGCAGCCCGCATGGGGCTACTAATGAAAAACTGTTTTTT.

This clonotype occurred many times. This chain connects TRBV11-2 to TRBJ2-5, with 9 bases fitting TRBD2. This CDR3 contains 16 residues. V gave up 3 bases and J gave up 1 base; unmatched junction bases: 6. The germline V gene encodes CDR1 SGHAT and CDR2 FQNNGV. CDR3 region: CASSFEAGGLQETQYF. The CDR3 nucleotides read TGTGCCAGCAGCTTCGAAGCGGGGGGACTCCAAGAGACCCAGTACTTC.

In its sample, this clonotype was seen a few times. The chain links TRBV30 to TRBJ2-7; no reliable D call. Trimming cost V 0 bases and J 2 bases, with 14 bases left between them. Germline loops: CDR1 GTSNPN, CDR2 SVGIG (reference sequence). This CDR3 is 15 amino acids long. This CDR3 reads CAWSVRAGAPYEQYF. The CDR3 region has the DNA TGTGCCTGGAGTGTACGGGCAGGCGCACCCTACGAGCAGTACTTC.

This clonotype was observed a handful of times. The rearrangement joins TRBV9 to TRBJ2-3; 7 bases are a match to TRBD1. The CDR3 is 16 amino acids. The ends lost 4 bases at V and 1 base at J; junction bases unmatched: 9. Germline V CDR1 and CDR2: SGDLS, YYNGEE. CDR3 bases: TGTGCCAGCAGCTCTCTCGACAGGGACGGCACAGATACGCAGTATTTT. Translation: CASSSLDRDGTDTQYF. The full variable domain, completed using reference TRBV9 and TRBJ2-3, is DSGVTQTPKHLITATGQRVTLRCSPRSGDLSVYWYQQSLDQGLQFLIQYYNGEERAKGNILERFSAQQFPDLHSELNLSSLELGDSALYFCASSSLDRDGTDTQYFGPGTRLTVL.

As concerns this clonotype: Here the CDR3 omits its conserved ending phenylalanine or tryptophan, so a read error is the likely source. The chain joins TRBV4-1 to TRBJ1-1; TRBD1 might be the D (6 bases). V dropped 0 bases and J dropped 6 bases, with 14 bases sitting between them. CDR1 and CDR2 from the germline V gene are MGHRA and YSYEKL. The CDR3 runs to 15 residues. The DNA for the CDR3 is TGCGCCAGCAGCCAAGATGGGGGCGGGAGCGCTGAAGCTTTCCTT. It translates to CASSQDGGGSAEAFL.

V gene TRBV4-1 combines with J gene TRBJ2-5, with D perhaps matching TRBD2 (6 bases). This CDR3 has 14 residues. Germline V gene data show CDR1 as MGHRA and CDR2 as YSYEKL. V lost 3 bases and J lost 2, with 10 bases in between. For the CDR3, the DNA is TGCGCCAGCAGCCATTTCGGGACTCAAGAGACCCAGTACTTC. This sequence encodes CASSHFGTQETQYF.